The rows below give T cell receptor beta chains drawn from one sample of a study of cytomegalovirus exposure and HLA in healthy donors. Clones were read by immunoSEQ multiplex PCR, and TCRdb kept only the in-frame ones, dropping some. Of 80,000 to 95,000 clones in the sample, roughly 77% were seen once. Sequenced input: PBMCs. The receptors originated from a woman aged 35 to 49 in good health and CMV-seropositive. Each CDR3 is given with its conserved first and last residue. A D gene is named only where the DNA matches it firmly. The size of a clone is reported for some rows only, either as once, few or many, or as a class for expanded clones.

clone_size	v_call	j_call	d_call	cdr3_aa	cdr3_nt
NA	TRBV7-2	TRBJ2-1	TRBD2	CASSSSGNSYNEQFF	TGTGCCAGCAGCTCTAGCGGGAACAGTTACAATGAGCAGTTCTTC
NA	TRBV11-3	TRBJ2-1	NA	CASSFTMENEQFF	TGTGCCAGCAGCTTCACTATGGAGAATGAGCAGTTCTTC
NA	TRBV2	TRBJ2-3	TRBD2	CARALAGAIDTQYF	TGTGCCAGGGCACTAGCGGGAGCGATAGATACGCAGTATTTT
NA	TRBV27	TRBJ2-5	NA	CASTNYGTQYF	TGTGCCAGCACCAACTATGGGACCCAGTACTTC
NA	TRBV5-1	TRBJ1-1	NA	CASSQPGVRTEAFF	TGCGCCAGCAGTCAACCCGGGGTTCGGACTGAAGCTTTCTTT
NA	TRBV18	TRBJ1-2	NA	CASSPPSSTFNGYTF	TGTGCCAGCTCACCACCGTCATCGACTTTTAACGGCTACACCTTC
NA	TRBV11-2	TRBJ2-7	NA	CASSLGSRDTPYEQYF	TGTGCCAGCAGCTTAGGTAGCCGGGACACTCCCTACGAGCAGTACTTC
NA	TRBV7-2	TRBJ1-4	NA	CASSLGNGGEKLFF	TGTGCCAGCAGCTTAGGCAACGGAGGAGAAAAACTGTTTTTT
NA	TRBV28	TRBJ2-1	NA	CASSLSGTPYNEQFF	TGTGCCAGCAGTTTGTCGGGAACCCCCTACAATGAGCAGTTCTTC
NA	TRBV5-1	TRBJ2-3	NA	CASSLAGVVDTQYF	TGCGCCAGCAGCCTAGCCGGGGTCGTGGATACGCAGTATTTT
NA	TRBV7-2	TRBJ1-1	TRBD1	CASSLVVDRGTEAFF	TGTGCCAGCAGCTTAGTCGTGGACAGGGGCACTGAAGCTTTCTTT
NA	TRBV6-1	TRBJ1-2	NA	CASNPNGGGYTF	TGTGCCAGCAATCCTAACGGGGGTGGCTACACCTTC
few	TRBV7-9	TRBJ2-1	NA	CSSSYSGHEQFF	TGTTCCAGCAGCTACAGTGGTCATGAGCAGTTCTTC
NA	TRBV19	TRBJ1-3	TRBD1	CASSLTGAGNTIYF	TGTGCCAGTAGCCTGACAGGGGCTGGAAACACCATATATTTT
few	TRBV29-1	TRBJ1-2	NA	CSVEGRGRNDGYTF	TGCAGCGTTGAGGGGCGTGGCAGGAACGATGGCTACACCTTC
NA	TRBV7-9	TRBJ1-2	NA	CASSVKQGDYGYTF	TGTGCCAGCAGCGTCAAACAGGGAGACTATGGCTACACCTTC
NA	TRBV7-3	TRBJ1-4	NA	CASSPSPGSNEKLFF	TGTGCCAGCAGCCCATCCCCCGGGAGTAATGAAAAACTGTTTTTT
NA	TRBV6-5	TRBJ2-1	NA	CASSPGLLPLNEQFF	TGTGCCAGCAGTCCGGGACTCCTCCCATTAAATGAGCAGTTCTTC
few	TRBV5-6	TRBJ1-1	NA	CASSLGAGDTEAFF	TGTGCCAGCAGCTTGGGAGCAGGGGACACTGAAGCTTTCTTT
NA	TRBV2	TRBJ1-2	TRBD1	CASSERQGHYNYGYTF	TGTGCCAGCAGTGAACGACAGGGGCATTATAACTATGGCTACACCTTC
NA	TRBV5-6	TRBJ2-1	TRBD2	CASSSRTSGSYNEQFF	TGTGCCAGCAGCTCCAGGACTAGCGGGAGCTACAATGAGCAGTTCTTC
NA	TRBV9	TRBJ2-3	NA	CASSRSSDTQYF	TGTGCCAGCAGCCGGAGTTCGGATACGCAGTATTTT
NA	TRBV5-6	TRBJ2-2	NA	CASSLGGNTGELFF	TGTGCCAGCAGCTTGGGAGGGAACACCGGGGAGCTGTTTTTT
NA	TRBV5-1	TRBJ2-7	NA	CASSLSGGPYEQYF	TGCGCCAGCAGCTTGTCCGGGGGACCCTACGAGCAGTACTTC
NA	TRBV5-6	TRBJ2-5	NA	CASSVDSAYETQYF	TGTGCCAGCAGCGTGGACAGTGCCTATGAGACCCAGTACTTC
NA	TRBV27	TRBJ1-1	NA	CASSFLQEDAAFF	TGTGCCAGCAGTTTTCTCCAGGAGGATGCTGCTTTCTTT
NA	TRBV7-3	TRBJ2-3	NA	CASSLTSGGGGSTDTQYF	TGTGCCAGCAGCTTAACGAGTGGAGGGGGAGGGAGCACAGATACGCAGTATTTT
NA	TRBV23-1	TRBJ2-1	NA	CATHRPQRSYNEQFF	TGCGCCACCCATCGCCCCCAGCGCTCCTACAATGAGCAGTTCTTC
NA	TRBV10-3	TRBJ1-3	NA	CAISGGLANTIYF	TGTGCCATCAGTGGGGGACTCGCAAACACCATATATTTT
NA	TRBV6-5	TRBJ1-1	NA	CASSYPGIRRTEAFF	TGTGCCAGCAGTTACCCCGGGATCCGCCGGACTGAAGCTTTCTTT
NA	TRBV11-2	TRBJ2-7	NA	CASSSGPTVYEQYF	TGTGCCAGCAGCTCTGGGCCGACAGTCTACGAGCAGTACTTC
NA	TRBV27	TRBJ2-2	TRBD1	CASSRTGRTGELFF	TGTGCCAGCAGTAGGACAGGGCGCACCGGGGAGCTGTTTTTT